This T cell receptor (beta chain) was recorded in a study of CXCR3-negative and CXCR3-positive naive CD8 T cells. Germline V gene lookup returns CDR1 SNHLY and CDR2 FYNNEI. This CDR3 region has 13 residues. Study-wide results and caveats: More hydrophobic TRB CDR3s were found in CXCR3-positive naive cells than in CXCR3-negative naive cells. Memory CD8+ cells showed much lower diversity, while both naive subsets were comparably high. Naive subsets did not differ in surface CD5, and the authors estimated TCR strength using properties of the TRB CDR3.

On this clonotype: The antigen is unknown.

cDNA libraries for TRB were generated by 5' RACE incorporating UMI labels. TCRdb re-called the 5' RACE reads and shows each CDR3 protein once, DNA omitted. The ten top clones account for 1.1%, within a sample of about 98,000 distinct CDR3 sequences. Sequenced material: naive CXCR3+ CD8+ T cells from blood. Specified subset: CD45RO-CCR7+CD27+CD95- naive CD8+ T cells expressing CXCR3 (TNR3+). The chain combines TRBV2 with TRBJ2-7; with no DNA, the TCRdb D assignment of TRBD1 cannot be verified. This TCR was sampled from a human donor in good health. Some clones in this sample may be carry-over from other donors' samples. CDR3 sequence reads: CASSDAGGPEQYF. The entire variable domain, with the rest obtained from reference TRBV2 and TRBJ2-7, is as follows: EPEVTQTPSHQVTQMGQEVILRCVPISNHLYFYWYRQILGQKVEFLVSFYNNEISEKSEIFDDQFSVERPDGSNFTLKIRSTKLEDSAMYFCASSDAGGPEQYFGPGTRLTVT.